The clone carrying this T cell receptor (beta chain) was recorded a few times. Its matching antigen is unknown. TCRdb re-called the reads through MiXCR, storing one row per CDR3 protein. The top ten clones hold 6.5% to 10% of a sample with about 680,000 distinct CDR3 sequences, 20% to 25% of them seen once. This sample was taken from a study of T cell repertoires in cytomegalovirus infection. About the study: Indications of both CMV infection and matching HLA type were provided by public TCR beta signatures. Findings of the study overall: HLA-C-restricted CMV clonotypes gave the most frequent clonotype in two of eight donors. Carriers of CMV plus the relevant HLA were identified by cumulative public TCR beta family frequency.

The V end was cut by 6 bases, the J end by 4 bases, with 9 bases between. The CDR3 length is 12 residues. The sequencing input was CD8+ T cells from PBMCs. J is TRBJ1-1 and V is TRBV12-3 or TRBV12-4, with no clear D. This receptor was obtained from a human donor in good health (CMV status not recorded). Some clones in this sample may be carry-over from other donors' samples. In DNA, the CDR3 is TGTGCCAGCAGAATAGGTGGCACTGAAGCTTTCTTT. Its protein is CASRIGGTEAFF.